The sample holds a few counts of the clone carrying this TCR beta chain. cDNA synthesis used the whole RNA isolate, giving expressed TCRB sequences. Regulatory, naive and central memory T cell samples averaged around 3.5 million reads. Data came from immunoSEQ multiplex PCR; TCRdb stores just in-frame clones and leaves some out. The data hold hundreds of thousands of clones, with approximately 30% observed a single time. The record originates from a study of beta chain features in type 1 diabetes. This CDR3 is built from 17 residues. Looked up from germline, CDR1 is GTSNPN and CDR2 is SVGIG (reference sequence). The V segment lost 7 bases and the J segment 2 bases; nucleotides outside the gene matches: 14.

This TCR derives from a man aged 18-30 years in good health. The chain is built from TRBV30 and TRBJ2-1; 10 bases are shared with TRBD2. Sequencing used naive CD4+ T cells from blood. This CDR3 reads CASLAGGRFWPYNEQFF. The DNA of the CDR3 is TGTGCCTCGTTAGCGGGAGGACGTTTCTGGCCCTACAATGAGCAGTTCTTC.